This record looks at one T cell receptor beta chain sequence and its context. The antigen is unknown. The source of the sample is a study of CD8+CD57+ T cells in acquired aplastic anemia. Study overall: Yields of DNA that came from sorted CD4+ and CD8+ cells averaged roughly 3.2 ug. Approximately 10 million reads were obtained on average for healthy donor CD4+ cells.

Regarding the study as a whole: Patients and controls were not found to differ significantly in CD8+ Simpson's diversity. Overlapping CD8+ CDR3 repertoires of patients and controls contained some 30 shared sequences.

TCR beta VDJ combinations and CDR3 sequences were profiled from genomic DNA. TCRdb recomputed calls from the reads with MiXCR, one row per CDR3 protein. The top ten hold roughly 2.5% of the sample, which has around 64,000 distinct CDR3 sequences, around 55% seen once. The V segment lost 0 bases and the J segment 9 bases; nucleotides outside the gene matches: 11. CDR3 length: 15 amino acids. The germline V gene has CDR1 MNHNS and CDR2 SASEGT. The source is a human donor in good health, serving as a control. The rearrangement joins TRBV6-1 to TRBJ2-7; TRBD1 agrees at 7 bases. Sequencing was performed on sorted CD4+, CD8+, or CD8+CD57+ T cells (not recorded which) from PBMCs. For the CDR3, the DNA is TGTGCCAGCAGTGAAGCGGCAGGACAGGCCTTTCGGCAGTACTTC. Amino acid sequence: CASSEAAGQAFRQYF.